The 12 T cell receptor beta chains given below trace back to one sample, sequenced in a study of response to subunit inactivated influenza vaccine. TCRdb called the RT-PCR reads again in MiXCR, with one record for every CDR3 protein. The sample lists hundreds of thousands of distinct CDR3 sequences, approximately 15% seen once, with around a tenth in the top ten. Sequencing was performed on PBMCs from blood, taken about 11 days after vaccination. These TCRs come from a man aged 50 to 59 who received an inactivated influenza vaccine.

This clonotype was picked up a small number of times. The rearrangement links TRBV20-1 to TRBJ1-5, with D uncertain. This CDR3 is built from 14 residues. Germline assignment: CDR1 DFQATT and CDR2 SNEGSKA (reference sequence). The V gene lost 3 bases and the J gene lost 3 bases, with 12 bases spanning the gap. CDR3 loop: CSARAPGNNQPQHF. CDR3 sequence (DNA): TGCAGTGCTAGGGCTCCGGGGAACAATCAGCCCCAGCATTTT.

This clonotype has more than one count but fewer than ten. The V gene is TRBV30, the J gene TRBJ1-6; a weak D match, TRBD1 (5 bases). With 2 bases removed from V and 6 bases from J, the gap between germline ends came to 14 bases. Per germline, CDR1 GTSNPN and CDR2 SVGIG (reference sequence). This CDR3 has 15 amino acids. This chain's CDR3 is CAWSFEGRFNSPLHF. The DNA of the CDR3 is TGTGCCTGGAGTTTCGAGGGGAGATTTAATTCACCCCTCCACTTT.

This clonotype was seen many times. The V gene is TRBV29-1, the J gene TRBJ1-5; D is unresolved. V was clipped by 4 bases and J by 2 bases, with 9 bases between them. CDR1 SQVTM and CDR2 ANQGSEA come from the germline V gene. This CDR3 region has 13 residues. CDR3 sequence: CSVGDSGNQPQHF. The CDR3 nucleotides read TGCAGCGTTGGGGATTCGGGCAATCAGCCCCAGCATTTT.

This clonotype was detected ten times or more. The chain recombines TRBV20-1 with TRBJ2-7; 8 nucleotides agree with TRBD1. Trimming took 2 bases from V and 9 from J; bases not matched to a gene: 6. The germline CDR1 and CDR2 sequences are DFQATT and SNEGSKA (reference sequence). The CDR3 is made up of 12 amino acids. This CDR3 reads CSARKDRVGQYF. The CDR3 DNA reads TGCAGTGCTAGAAAGGACAGGGTAGGGCAGTACTTC.

The CDR3 nucleotides are TGTGCCATGCGGAGAGGGGGCCCGTACGAGCAGTACTTC. Amino acid sequence: CAMRRGGPYEQYF. The V gene is TRBV2, the J gene TRBJ2-7; the match to TRBD1 covers 7 bases. This CDR3 has 13 residues. CDR1 is SNHLY and CDR2 is FYNNEI in the germline V gene. V was clipped by 10 bases and J by 4 bases; unmatched bases: 10.

The CDR3, as DNA: TGCGCCAGCAGCCAAGATGGCCAGGGGAGGTCGCCCCAGCATTTT. Its translation: CASSQDGQGRSPQHF. The chain joins TRBV4-3 to TRBJ1-5; possibly TRBD1 for D (6 bases). CDR1 LGHNA and CDR2 YSLEER come from the germline V gene. Trimming stripped 0 bases from V and 9 bases from J, with 15 bases between. The CDR3 spans 15 residues.

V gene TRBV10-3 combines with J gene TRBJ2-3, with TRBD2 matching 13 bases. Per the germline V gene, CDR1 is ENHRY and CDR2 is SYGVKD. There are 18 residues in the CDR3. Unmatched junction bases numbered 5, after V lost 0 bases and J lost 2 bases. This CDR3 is CAISESRTSGGITDTQYF. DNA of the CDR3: TGTGCCATCAGTGAGTCTCGGACTAGCGGGGGAATCACAGATACGCAGTATTTT.

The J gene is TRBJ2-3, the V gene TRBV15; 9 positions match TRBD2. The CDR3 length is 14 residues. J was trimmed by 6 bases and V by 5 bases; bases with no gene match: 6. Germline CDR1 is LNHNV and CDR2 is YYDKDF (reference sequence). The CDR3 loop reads CATSLAGPLDTQYF. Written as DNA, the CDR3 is TGTGCCACCAGCCTAGCGGGACCACTGGATACGCAGTATTTT.

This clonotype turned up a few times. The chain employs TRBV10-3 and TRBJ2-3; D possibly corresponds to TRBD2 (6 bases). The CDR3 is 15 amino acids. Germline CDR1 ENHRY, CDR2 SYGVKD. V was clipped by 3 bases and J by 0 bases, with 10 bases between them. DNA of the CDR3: TGTGCCATCAGTGATTCAGGGACTAGCACAGATACGCAGTATTTT. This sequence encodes CAISDSGTSTDTQYF.

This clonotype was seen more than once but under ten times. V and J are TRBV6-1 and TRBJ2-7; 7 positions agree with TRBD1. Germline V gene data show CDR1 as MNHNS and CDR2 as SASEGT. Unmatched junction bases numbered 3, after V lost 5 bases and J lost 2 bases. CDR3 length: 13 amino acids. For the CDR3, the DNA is TGTGCCAGCAGTACAGGGGCCCCCTACGAGCAGTACTTC. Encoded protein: CASSTGAPYEQYF.

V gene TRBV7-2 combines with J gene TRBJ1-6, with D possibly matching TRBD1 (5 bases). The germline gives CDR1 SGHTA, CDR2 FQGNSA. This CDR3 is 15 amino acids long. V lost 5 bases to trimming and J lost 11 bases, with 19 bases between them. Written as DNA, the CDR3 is TGTGCCAGCAGCCAGTACAGGTTTGGTCCAACACCCCTCCACTTT. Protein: CASSQYRFGPTPLHF.

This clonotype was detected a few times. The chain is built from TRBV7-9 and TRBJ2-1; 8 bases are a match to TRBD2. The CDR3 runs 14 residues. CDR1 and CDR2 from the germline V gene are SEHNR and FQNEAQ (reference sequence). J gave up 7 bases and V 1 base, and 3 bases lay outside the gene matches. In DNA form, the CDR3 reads TGTGCCAGCAGCTTAGATTTAGCGGGAAATGAGCAGTTCTTC. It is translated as CASSLDLAGNEQFF.